This T cell receptor (beta chain) appears in the sequencing data of a study of Tregs in tolerant kidney transplant recipients. Clones were sequenced by immunoSEQ multiplex PCR, and TCRdb holds only the in-frame ones, with some missing. Across 14,000 or so clones, the top ten clones capture 25% to 30% of the sample. Recipients received nonmyeloablative bone marrow transplants from related graft donors, with transient mixed chimerism. Germline V gene sequence: CDR1 SNHLY, CDR2 FYNNEI. This CDR3 has 16 amino acids. On this clone: Read coverage stops 3 residues before the CDR3 terminus; the germline J gene supplies the remainder.

The source is a human patient who received a combined kidney and bone marrow transplant. The graft donor may have given rise to some T cells. The source was CD8+ T cells from blood (PBMCs), collected 6 months after the transplant. The chain uses TRBV2 and TRBJ1-2; 10 nucleotides align to TRBD1. The CDR3 is CASRTAPGQGRYDYTF. CDR3 bases read: TGTGCCAGCAGAACAGCCCCGGGACAGGGGCGCTACGAC. The whole variable domain, remainder taken from reference TRBV2 and TRBJ1-2, is EPEVTQTPSHQVTQMGQEVILRCVPISNHLYFYWYRQILGQKVEFLVSFYNNEISEKSEIFDDQFSVERPDGSNFTLKIRSTKLEDSAMYFCASRTAPGQGRYDYTFGSGTRLTVV.